A selection of T cell receptor beta chains follows, all from one sample in a study of blood T cells in healthy people across ages. Via MiXCR, TCRdb re-called the 5' RACE reads, giving one row per CDR3 protein. The repertoire includes approximately 780,000 distinct CDR3 sequences, under 30% of them detected once, and roughly 3.1% sits in the top ten. This sample also appeared in a second study, on T cells of mothers and their children.

Sequences were obtained from blood. The receptors shown here come from a boy younger than 18 in good health. Each CDR3 is given with its conserved first and last residue. The order of the fields is J gene, clone size, V gene, D gene, CDR3 protein, CDR3 DNA. The D gene is left open where the match is weak. Clone size, where shown, is once, few, many, or a class for clones that have expanded.

>TRBJ2-7|NA|TRBV27|TRBD1
CASSLGTTGVEQYF
TGTGCCAGCAGTTTAGGAACGACAGGGGTCGAGCAGTACTTC
>TRBJ2-7|NA|TRBV7-3|TRBD2
CASSLTGGSGSYEQYF
TGTGCCAGCAGCTTAACAGGAGGTAGCGGGAGCTACGAGCAGTACTTC
>TRBJ2-1|NA|TRBV12-3/TRBV12-4|TRBD1
CASVGQGPPTFF
TGTGCCAGCGTGGGACAGGGTCCCCCTACGTTCTTC
>TRBJ2-3|few|TRBV12-3/TRBV12-4|TRBD2
CASSSLAGEDTQYF
TGTGCCAGCAGTTCCTTAGCGGGGGAAGATACGCAGTATTTT
>TRBJ1-1|NA|TRBV29-1|NA
CSSSRGSNTEAFF
TGCAGCTCTTCCAGAGGGTCTAACACTGAAGCTTTCTTT
>TRBJ1-2|NA|TRBV29-1|NA
CSVEPRGSYGYTF
TGCAGCGTTGAACCCCGAGGGTCCTATGGCTACACCTTC
>TRBJ1-1|few|TRBV12-3/TRBV12-4|NA
CASSLEGRRPRPSPLNTEAFF
TGTGCCAGCAGTTTGGAGGGGAGACGCCCTCGTCCTTCCCCTCTGAACACTGAAGCCTTCTTT
>TRBJ1-1|few|TRBV20-1|TRBD1
CSARPIDRVLNTEAFF
TGCAGTGCTAGACCAATCGACAGGGTTTTGAACACTGAAGCTTTCTTT
>TRBJ2-1|few|TRBV5-1|TRBD1
CASSFSDRTLSYNEQFF
TGCGCCAGCAGCTTCTCGGACAGGACCCTCTCCTACAATGAGCAGTTCTTC
>TRBJ2-5|NA|TRBV7-3|TRBD2
CASSFTGGLAGGEQYF
TGTGCCAGCAGCTTTACGGGAGGACTCGCTGGGGGTGAGCAGTACTTC
>TRBJ2-3|few|TRBV19|TRBD1
CASSGYRGADTQYF
TGTGCCAGTAGTGGTTACAGGGGCGCAGATACGCAGTATTTT
>TRBJ1-2|NA|TRBV7-9|TRBD1
CASSFGDRYPNYGYTF
TGTGCCAGCAGCTTTGGGGACAGGTACCCTAACTATGGCTACACCTTC
>TRBJ2-1|NA|TRBV25-1|NA
CASSEYMVRGRSSYNEQFF
TGTGCCAGCAGTGAATATATGGTAAGGGGAAGGAGCTCCTACAATGAGCAGTTCTTC
>TRBJ2-1|NA|TRBV5-1|TRBD2
CASSLAGGGNRNEQFF
TGCGCCAGCAGCTTGGCAGGCGGGGGTAATAGAAATGAGCAGTTCTTC